This T cell receptor beta chain is drawn from a study of CD8 T cells in ankylosing spondylitis. The CDR3 spans 15 residues. The V end lost 1 base, the J end lost 5 bases, and 11 bases lay between the germline ends. This clonotype was detected only a few times. Antigen specificity is unknown. As the method for making TCR beta libraries, quantitative 5'-RACE with molecular barcodes was used. TCRdb used MiXCR to reprocess the 5' RACE reads, holding one entry per CDR3 protein. The top ten hold approximately 0.97% of the sample, which has approximately 440,000 distinct CDR3 sequences, 17% seen once. Findings and limits, study-wide: A number of the motif variants had already been described in reactive arthritis synovial fluid and blood. Clones tied to disease were said to be significantly enriched in matched ankylosing spondylitis synovial fluid. With a CD8+ phenotype, disease-linked clones were relatively rare in peripheral blood. Seemingly characteristic of ankylosing spondylitis blood was a TCR beta motif consisting of eight highly homologous variants.

The V and J genes are TRBV12-3 or TRBV12-4 and TRBJ1-4; perhaps TRBD1 as D (5 bases). This clonotype was sampled from a male donor with ankylosing spondylitis. Input material: blood, either unsorted or a sorted T cell fraction (not recorded which). CDR3 protein: CASSLGGAPNEKLFF. In DNA form, the CDR3 reads TGTGCCAGCAGTTTAGGCGGGGCCCCGAATGAAAAACTGTTTTTT.